These 18 T cell receptor beta chains share one sample of origin, sequenced in a study of Ad26.COV2.S vaccination and SARS-CoV-2 variants. Libraries were prepared by immunoSEQ multiplex PCR; TCRdb keeps only in-frame clonotypes and omits some of them. The sample lists fewer than 400,000 clones; 70% to 90% were seen once. Treatment defined: around 19 received Ad26.COV2.S at low or high dose, single or two shots; 5 received placebo; per-sample allocation not given. The study sampled participants on day 63 after the first vaccine or placebo injection. This material consisted of peripheral blood, taken in a trial of Ad26.COV2.S vaccine versus placebo. The receptors stem from a person between 18 and 65 years old who received the Ad26.COV2.S COVID-19 vaccine or a placebo.

CDR3 protein: CASSPDSRPQHF. DNA for the CDR3: TGTGCCAGCAGTCCCGACAGTAGACCCCAGCATTTT. This chain links TRBV6-2 or TRBV6-3 with TRBJ1-5; D may be TRBD1 (5 bases). V lost 5 bases and J lost 10, with 12 bases in between. Germline values: CDR1 MNHEY, CDR2 SVGEGT. This CDR3 contains 12 residues.

V is TRBV30 and J is TRBJ2-7; no reliable D call. Germline values: CDR1 GTSNPN, CDR2 SVGIG (reference sequence). The CDR3 is 13 residues long. V gave up 6 bases and J gave up 0 bases, with 12 bases separating them. The CDR3 loop is CACGPASSYEQYF. DNA for the CDR3: TGTGCCTGCGGACCCGCTAGCTCCTACGAGCAGTACTTC.

V is TRBV2 and J is TRBJ2-5; D remains ambiguous. Germline loops: CDR1 SNHLY, CDR2 FYNNEI. The CDR3 spans 11 residues. V dropped 8 bases and J dropped 4 bases, with 8 bases sitting between them. CDR3 nucleotide sequence: TGTGCCAGCCTCAAGGGAGAGACCCAGTACTTC. Translation: CASLKGETQYF.

The chain carries TRBV12-5 and TRBJ2-7, with D possibly matching TRBD2 (5 bases). The V end lost 0 bases, the J end lost 3 bases, and 6 bases lay between the germline ends. Germline V gives CDR1 LGHNT, CDR2 FRNRAP. There are 13 residues in the CDR3. CDR3: CASGLVAGYEQYF. The DNA for the CDR3 is TGTGCTAGTGGTTTGGTCGCGGGCTACGAGCAGTACTTC.

This sequence joins TRBV19 and TRBJ1-2; 7 bases are a match to TRBD1. This CDR3 comprises 12 residues. The junction had 6 bases not matched to a gene; V was cut back by 7 bases and J by 7 bases. Germline-derived CDR1 and CDR2 are LNHDA and SQIVND (reference sequence). The CDR3 coding sequence is TGTGCCAGTACCCGGACAGGCTCTGGCTACACCTTC. Its translation is CASTRTGSGYTF.

This clone was observed a handful of times. The V gene is TRBV4-2, the J gene TRBJ1-1, with TRBD1 matching over 8 bases. V trimming: 2 bases; J trimming: 3 bases; junction bases outside the gene matches: 8. Germline CDR1 is LGHNA and CDR2 is YNFKEQ. CDR3 length equals 16 residues. CDR3 amino acids: CASSQTGTGSYTEAFF. CDR3 in DNA: TGTGCCAGCAGCCAAACCGGGACAGGCTCCTACACTGAAGCTTTCTTT.

The rearrangement uses TRBV7-9 and TRBJ1-4, with 7 bases lining up with TRBD1. The CDR3 runs 15 residues. In germline, CDR1 is SEHNR, CDR2 FQNEAQ (reference sequence). J gave up 6 bases and V 3 bases, and 7 bases lay outside the gene matches. CDR3 sequence reads: CASSFSRGRDEKLFF. In DNA, the CDR3 is TGTGCCAGCAGCTTCAGTAGGGGGCGTGATGAAAAACTGTTTTTT. Variable domain in full (rest from reference TRBV7-9 and TRBJ1-4): DTGVSQNPRHKITKRGQNVTFRCDPISEHNRLYWYRQTLGQGPEFLTYFQNEAQLEKSRLLSDRFSAERPKGSFSTLEIQRTEQGDSAMYLCASSFSRGRDEKLFFGSGTQLSVL.

The rearrangement uses TRBV7-2 and TRBJ2-7, with TRBD1 matching 8 bases. Per germline, CDR1 SGHTA and CDR2 FQGNSA. CDR3 length: 14 amino acids. The V segment lost 5 bases and the J segment 3 bases; nucleotides outside the gene matches: 6. CDR3 in amino acids: CASSTGGSLYEQYF. For the CDR3, the DNA is TGTGCCAGCAGCACAGGGGGAAGTCTCTACGAGCAGTACTTC. The variable domain in full, with the rest retrieved from reference TRBV7-2 and TRBJ2-7, is GAGVSQSPSNKVTEKGKDVELRCDPISGHTALYWYRQSLGQGLEFLIYFQGNSAPDKSGLPSDRFSAERTGGSVSTLTIQRTQQEDSAVYLCASSTGGSLYEQYFGPGTRLTVT.

The V gene is TRBV4-1, the J gene TRBJ2-7; perhaps D is TRBD1 or TRBD2 (6 bases each). CDR3 length: 16 residues. Germline V gene data show CDR1 as MGHRA and CDR2 as YSYEKL. The V gene lost 3 bases and the J gene lost 0 bases, with 15 bases spanning the gap. The CDR3 here is CASSQGPGGHSYEQYF. For the CDR3, the DNA is TGCGCCAGCAGCCAGGGGCCTGGGGGGCACTCCTACGAGCAGTACTTC.

The gene calls are TRBV18 and TRBJ1-1, with D unresolved. This CDR3 has 14 amino acids. V shed 3 bases and J shed 6 bases, with 14 bases lying between them. Germline assignment: CDR1 KGHSH and CDR2 LQKENI. CDR3 nucleotides: TGTGCCAGCTCACCTCCCCCGACTCGGTCTGAAGCTTTCTTT. Translation gives CASSPPPTRSEAFF.

Only one count was recorded for this clone. The CDR3 DNA reads as TGTGCCAGCGGAATAACAGGGACCGGTGAAAAACTGTTTTTT. This codes for CASGITGTGEKLFF. The V and J genes are TRBV6-5 and TRBJ1-4, with TRBD1 as a possible D gene (6 bases). Germline values: CDR1 MNHEY, CDR2 SVGAGI. With 8 bases removed from V and 7 bases from J, the gap between germline ends came to 17 bases. This CDR3 spans 14 amino acids.

This clone was detected only a few times. The V and J genes are TRBV6-2 or TRBV6-3 and TRBJ1-6; no clear D gene. The V gene's germline CDR1 is MNHEY and CDR2 SVGEGT. The CDR3 runs 16 residues. The germline V and J ends were trimmed by 4 bases and 0 bases, with 10 bases remaining between them. The CDR3 sequence is CASSSLRSSYNSPLHF. CDR3 sequence (DNA): TGTGCCAGCAGTTCCCTCAGGAGCTCCTATAATTCACCCCTCCACTTT.

The CDR3 protein is CASSFFQGDTEAFF. Here the CDR3 DNA reads TGTGCCAGCAGCTTTTTCCAGGGAGACACTGAAGCTTTCTTT. The genes are TRBV7-2 and TRBJ1-1, with D possibly TRBD1 on 5 matching bases. This CDR3 has 14 residues. Germline lookup yields CDR1 SGHTA and CDR2 FQGNSA. Trimming took 3 bases from V and 3 from J, leaving 11 bases between them.

The gene calls are TRBV19 and TRBJ1-1; TRBD1 might be the D (6 bases). The CDR3 is 12 residues long. Per germline, CDR1 LNHDA and CDR2 SQIVND (reference sequence). V was pared by 7 bases and J by 8 bases, with 14 bases between. CDR3: CASTDRLLEAFF. DNA for the CDR3: TGTGCCAGTACCGACAGGCTACTGGAAGCTTTCTTT.

The chain recombines TRBV6-1 with TRBJ1-5, with no clear D. The CDR3 totals 13 residues. The V and J ends lost 2 bases and 6 bases respectively, with 8 bases between them. The V gene's germline CDR1 is MNHNS and CDR2 SASEGT. This CDR3 is CASSEKGGQPQHF. Written as DNA, the CDR3 is TGTGCCAGCAGTGAAAAGGGAGGTCAGCCCCAGCATTTT.

V and J are TRBV9 and TRBJ2-2; 15 positions match TRBD2. Germline V CDR1 and CDR2: SGDLS, YYNGEE. V shed 0 bases, J shed 5 bases, and the junction held 11 bases outside the gene matches. CDR3 length: 20 residues. This chain's CDR3 is CASSVADPGLAGGGTGELFF. The DNA for the CDR3 is TGTGCCAGCAGCGTAGCGGATCCGGGACTAGCGGGGGGAGGAACCGGGGAGCTGTTTTTT. Filled out from reference TRBV9 and TRBJ2-2, the complete variable domain reads DSGVTQTPKHLITATGQRVTLRCSPRSGDLSVYWYQQSLDQGLQFLIQYYNGEERAKGNILERFSAQQFPDLHSELNLSSLELGDSALYFCASSVADPGLAGGGTGELFFGEGSRLTVL.

The chain uses TRBV7-2 and TRBJ2-3, with D unclear. In germline, CDR1 is SGHTA, CDR2 FQGNSA. V lost 0 bases, J lost 2 bases, and 6 bases lay in between. CDR3 size: 14 residues. The CDR3 region is CASSLAVFTDTQYF. CDR3 in DNA: TGTGCCAGCAGCTTAGCGGTGTTCACAGATACGCAGTATTTT.

The chain couples TRBV7-3 to TRBJ2-2; tentative D call: TRBD1 (5 bases). The CDR3 is made up of 15 amino acids. V was shortened by 2 bases and J by 0 bases, with 7 bases between the two germline ends. The V gene's germline CDR1 is SGHTA and CDR2 FQGTGA. The CDR3 DNA reads TGTGCCAGCAGCTTAGCAGGGCCGAACACCGGGGAGCTGTTTTTT. This gives the protein CASSLAGPNTGELFF.